These 17 T cell receptor beta chains came from one sample sequenced in a study of T cell responses to AZD1222 COVID-19 vaccine. The table came from immunoSEQ multiplex PCR; TCRdb's copy has only in-frame clones and leaves some out. The table shows roughly 260,000 clones, with over 90% occurring only once. Sequencing used peripheral blood, obtained on day 0 of AZD1222 vaccination. These receptors all stem from an adult in good health.

The table lists this clone with a count of one. This sample includes further DNA sequences coding for the same CDR3. The chain has TRBV18 and TRBJ2-2; D not certain. Germline CDR1 and CDR2: KGHSH and LQKENI. The CDR3 loop spans 14 amino acids. The V end was cut by 2 bases, the J end by 1 base, with 5 bases between. CDR3 amino acids: CASSPGRNTGELFF. For the CDR3, the DNA is TGTGCCAGCTCACCAGGACGGAACACCGGGGAGCTGTTTTTT.

A single count supports this clone. The V call is TRBV5-1, the J call TRBJ2-3; D is undetermined. Germline-derived CDR1 and CDR2 are SGHRS and YFSETQ. Trimming took 4 bases from V and 0 from J, leaving 15 bases between them. The CDR3 loop spans 16 amino acids. This CDR3 is CASSPDRRLSTDTQYF. The CDR3 nucleotides read TGCGCCAGCAGCCCCGACCGACGACTTAGCACAGATACGCAGTATTTT.

This clone showed up just a few times. This chain joins TRBV4-2 and TRBJ2-1, with 12 bases that match TRBD2. Germline V CDR1 and CDR2: LGHNA, YNFKEQ. The CDR3 totals 19 residues. The V gene end was trimmed by 3 bases and the J gene end by 1 base; junction bases not matched to a gene: 10. CDR3 in amino acids: CASSQTSGGLLRSYNEQFF. For the CDR3, the DNA is TGTGCCAGCAGCCAGACTAGCGGGGGCCTTCTAAGGTCCTACAATGAGCAGTTCTTC.

The chain recombines TRBV2 with TRBJ2-1, with no clear D. Deletions cut 6 bases from V and 0 bases from J, with 12 bases between. CDR3 length: 15 amino acids. Per the germline V gene, CDR1 is SNHLY and CDR2 is FYNNEI. The CDR3 loop is CASRRETSSYNEQFF. CDR3 DNA: TGTGCCAGCAGGAGAGAAACCAGCTCCTACAATGAGCAGTTCTTC.

The J gene is TRBJ1-2, the V gene TRBV2; D perhaps matches TRBD1 (6 bases). CDR1 is SNHLY, CDR2 FYNNEI, per germline. The ends were cut back, 6 bases at V and 1 base at J, with 12 bases in the middle. The CDR3 covers 14 residues. CDR3 DNA: TGTGCCAGCAGAATGGACAGCATTAACTATGGCTACACCTTC. Protein sequence: CASRMDSINYGYTF.

Comment on this clone: The sample contains more than one DNA sequence encoding this CDR3. This sequence joins TRBV24-1 and TRBJ2-7, with TRBD1 matching over 10 bases. V was pared by 3 bases and J by 4 bases, with 5 bases of the junction left unmatched. CDR3 length: 15 residues. The germline CDR1 and CDR2 sequences are KGHDR and SFDVKD. CDR3 DNA: TGTGCCACCAGTGATCCTGGGACAGGGGTGTACGAGCAGTACTTC. Translated: CATSDPGTGVYEQYF.

V is TRBV10-3 and J is TRBJ2-2; 8 bases line up with TRBD2. Germline values: CDR1 ENHRY, CDR2 SYGVKD. The CDR3 has 16 residues. Losses at the gene ends were 2 bases for V and 4 bases for J; bases not matched to a gene: 6. CDR3: CAISEPSGTSTGELFF. The CDR3, as DNA: TGTGCCATCAGTGAGCCGTCCGGGACTAGCACCGGGGAGCTGTTTTTT.

This clone was counted once. The J gene is TRBJ2-3, the V gene TRBV7-7; 9 positions agree with TRBD1. V was clipped by 5 bases and J by 4 bases; unmatched bases: 4. This CDR3 region has 14 residues. Germline V gives CDR1 SSHAT, CDR2 FNYEAQ (reference sequence). DNA of the CDR3: TGTGCCAGCAGCCTGGACAGGGGTTCAGATACGCAGTATTTT. Its translation is CASSLDRGSDTQYF.

This clone has a single count. The V and J genes are TRBV18 and TRBJ2-1, with 7 positions matching TRBD1. Germline assignment: CDR1 KGHSH and CDR2 LQKENI. The CDR3 consists of 11 residues. After removal of 7 bases from V and 8 bases from J, the junction contained 2 bases not matched to a gene. The CDR3 is CASYRGDEQFF. The CDR3 region has the DNA TGTGCCAGCTACAGGGGCGATGAGCAGTTCTTC.

The genes are TRBV3-1 (or the pseudogene TRBV3-2) and TRBJ1-2; 7 positions agree with TRBD1. The V segment lost 4 bases and the J segment 8 bases; nucleotides outside the gene matches: 10. This CDR3 comprises 14 residues. Per germline, CDR1 LGHDT and CDR2 YNNKEL (reference sequence). CDR3 loop: CASSLGTAGSGYTF. The CDR3 coding sequence is TGTGCCAGCAGCCTCGGGACAGCGGGATCAGGCTACACCTTC.

The CDR3 sequence: CASLFRVYGYTF. CDR3 in DNA: TGTGCAAGTCTCTTTAGGGTCTATGGCTACACCTTC. The V call is TRBV12-2, the J call TRBJ1-2. TRBV12-2 is a pseudogene. CDR3 length: 12 amino acids.

This chain links TRBV6-5 with TRBJ1-6; TRBD1 agrees at 10 bases. V shed 6 bases and J 9 bases; nucleotides not matched to a gene: 2. This CDR3 contains 13 residues. CDR1 and CDR2 (germline): MNHEY, SVGAGI. The CDR3 nucleotides read TGTGCCAGCAGGGGACAGGGGCTTTCACCCCTCCACTTT. Translated, it gives CASRGQGLSPLHF.

The chain has TRBV20-1 and TRBJ2-4; tentative D call: TRBD1 (6 bases). The V end lost 2 bases, the J end lost 7 bases, and 6 bases lay between the germline ends. Germline-derived CDR1 and CDR2 are DFQATT and SNEGSKA (reference sequence). This CDR3 spans 11 amino acids. The CDR3 loop is CSARQGNIQYF. DNA of the CDR3: TGCAGTGCTAGACAGGGGAACATTCAGTACTTC.

This clone was seen once. The rearrangement joins TRBV30 to TRBJ1-3; D is uncertain. Germline V gene sequence: CDR1 GTSNPN, CDR2 SVGIG (reference sequence). The CDR3 totals 13 residues. Trimming removed 0 bases from V and 2 bases from J, with 5 bases in between. The CDR3 spells CAWSVGAGNTIYF. The CDR3 DNA sequence: TGTGCCTGGAGTGTCGGGGCTGGAAACACCATATATTTT.

The V call is TRBV24-1, the J call TRBJ2-1, with D possibly matching TRBD2 (5 bases). V was pared by 5 bases and J by 7 bases, with 5 bases between. Germline CDR1 is KGHDR and CDR2 is SFDVKD. The CDR3 length is 11 residues. The CDR3 nucleotides read TGTGCCACCAGTGCGGGAAATGAGCAGTTCTTC. Protein: CATSAGNEQFF.

The chain has TRBV30 and TRBJ2-7; possible D gene TRBD1, 7 bases. V lost 5 bases and J 4 bases, leaving 12 bases between the germline ends. Germline CDR1 reads GTSNPN; CDR2 reads SVGIG (reference sequence). The CDR3 contains 12 residues. For the CDR3, the DNA is TGTGCCTGGGGCAGGGGGAGGTACGAGCAGTACTTC. It specifies CAWGRGRYEQYF.

CDR3 coding DNA: TGTGCCAGCTCACTATGGTTGGGGACGGACACTGAAGCTTTCTTT. Its translation: CASSLWLGTDTEAFF. The chain links TRBV18 to TRBJ1-1, with a possible D match to TRBD1 (5 bases). Germline loops: CDR1 KGHSH, CDR2 LQKENI. The CDR3 is 15 amino acids. V lost 4 bases to trimming and J lost 3 bases, with 15 bases between them.